This passage covers 18 T cell receptor beta chains from one sample sequenced in a study of cytomegalovirus exposure and HLA in healthy donors. Assay: immunoSEQ multiplex PCR; the TCRdb copy retains only in-frame clones and omits some. Of 260,000 or so clones in the sample, 88% were seen once. The sequenced sample was PBMCs. These receptors all come from a woman younger than 30 in good health and CMV-seronegative.

This chain uses TRBV19 with TRBJ1-5; 12 nucleotides match TRBD1. The junction had 5 bases not matched to a gene; V was cut back by 5 bases and J by 6 bases. Germline CDR1 is LNHDA and CDR2 is SQIVND (reference sequence). This CDR3 is 15 amino acids long. CDR3 bases: TGTGCCAGTAGTGACCGGGACAGGGGGCCTCAGCCCCAGCATTTT. It translates to CASSDRDRGPQPQHF.

The chain is built from TRBV6-5 and TRBJ1-5; D uncertain. The CDR3 is 15 residues long. Germline V gives CDR1 MNHEY, CDR2 SVGAGI. The V gene lost 6 bases and the J gene lost 4 bases, with 16 bases spanning the gap. As DNA, the CDR3 is TGTGCCAGCAGCCCAAGGGAGGACCGAAATCAGCCCCAGCATTTT. This translates into CASSPREDRNQPQHF.

The V and J genes are TRBV2 and TRBJ1-5; weak D call: TRBD1 (6 bases). Trimming removed 8 bases at V and 6 bases at J, with 17 bases between. From germline, CDR1 is SNHLY and CDR2 FYNNEI. The CDR3 is made up of 14 amino acids. This CDR3 is CASGKGRGAQPQHF. In DNA, the CDR3 is TGTGCCAGCGGGAAAGGCAGGGGCGCTCAGCCCCAGCATTTT.

This chain joins TRBV27 and TRBJ1-2, with 11 bases that match TRBD1. V trimming: 8 bases; J trimming: 8 bases; junction bases outside the gene matches: 7. The CDR3 consists of 13 residues. Germline CDR1 and CDR2: MNHEY and SMNVEV (reference sequence). CDR3 region: CASSDRGLRGYTF. The CDR3, as DNA: TGTGCCAGCTCGGACAGGGGGCTTAGGGGCTACACCTTC.

A single count supports this clone. This rearrangement joins TRBV10-2 to TRBJ2-7, with D tentatively TRBD1 (6 bases). The CDR3 extends over 13 amino acids. CDR1 and CDR2 from the germline V gene are WSHSY and SAAADI. V gave up 4 bases and J gave up 5 bases, with 12 bases separating them. CDR3 bases: TGCGCCAGCAGTGTTAACAGGGCCCACGAGCAGTACTTC. Encoded protein: CASSVNRAHEQYF.

CDR3 amino acids: CASIQGGWGAEAFF. For the CDR3, the DNA is TGTGCCAGCATTCAGGGGGGCTGGGGCGCTGAAGCTTTCTTT. This chain links TRBV2 with TRBJ1-1; the match to TRBD1 covers 7 bases. CDR3 length: 14 residues. The trim removed 7 bases at V and 6 bases at J, leaving 11 bases unmatched. Germline CDR1 is SNHLY and CDR2 is FYNNEI.

The V gene is TRBV15, the J gene TRBJ1-5, with 7 positions matching TRBD1. CDR3 length: 15 amino acids. The germline V gene encodes CDR1 LNHNV and CDR2 YYDKDF (reference sequence). J lost 6 bases, V lost 1 base, and 6 bases had no gene match. CDR3 amino acids: CATSRGQGVVQPQHF. Here the CDR3 DNA reads TGTGCCACCAGCAGAGGACAGGGTGTGGTTCAGCCCCAGCATTTT.

The chain is built from TRBV29-1 and TRBJ2-7; the match to TRBD2 covers 8 bases. The trim removed 1 base at V and 6 bases at J, leaving 8 bases unmatched. The germline gives CDR1 SQVTM, CDR2 ANQGSEA. The CDR3 covers 14 residues. In nucleotides, the CDR3 is TGCAGCGTTGAAGTGCTAGCGGGCCGGGGCGAGCAGTACTTC. Translation gives CSVEVLAGRGEQYF.

The chain combines TRBV28 with TRBJ1-1; the match to TRBD1 covers 7 bases. This CDR3 has 13 residues. With 3 bases clipped from V and 6 bases from J, the junction kept 4 bases outside the gene matches. The germline gives CDR1 MDHEN, CDR2 SYDVKM. The CDR3 sequence is CASSFSTGSEAFF. Here the CDR3 DNA reads TGTGCCAGCAGTTTCTCGACAGGGTCTGAAGCTTTCTTT.

The V gene is TRBV27, the J gene TRBJ2-2, with 8 nucleotides matching TRBD1. The CDR3 sequence is 14 residues long. V lost 5 bases to trimming and J lost 7 bases; unmatched junction nucleotides: 6. Germline V CDR1 and CDR2: MNHEY, SMNVEV (reference sequence). In DNA, the CDR3 is TGTGCCAGCAGTACAGGGGGTTTGTACGGGGAGCTGTTTTTT. Amino acid sequence: CASSTGGLYGELFF.

This clone was observed a handful of times. The V and J genes are TRBV30 and TRBJ1-5; 7 bases are shared with TRBD1. Looked up from germline, CDR1 is GTSNPN and CDR2 is SVGIG (reference sequence). The CDR3 is made up of 13 amino acids. After removal of 1 base from V and 6 bases from J, the junction contained 3 bases not matched to a gene. In nucleotides, the CDR3 is TGTGCCTGGAGTGCAGGGGGATCTCAGCCCCAGCATTTT. Amino acids: CAWSAGGSQPQHF.

This clone has only one observation. The chain uses TRBV7-6 and TRBJ2-7; D perhaps matches TRBD1 (5 bases). The CDR3 is 14 amino acids. V lost 4 bases to trimming and J lost 2 bases, with 12 bases between them. CDR1 is SGHVS and CDR2 is FNYEAQ in the germline V gene. CDR3 DNA sequence: TGTGCCAGCAGCTCCAGGGAAGATGCCTACGAGCAGTACTTC. This translates into CASSSREDAYEQYF.

The V and J genes are TRBV10-3 and TRBJ1-5; D not resolved. Trimming removed 7 bases from V and 4 bases from J, with 11 bases in between. Germline values: CDR1 ENHRY, CDR2 SYGVKD. The CDR3 runs to 13 residues. CDR3 DNA: TGTGCCATCAAGTCAGGACTTAATCAGCCCCAGCATTTT. It encodes CAIKSGLNQPQHF.

The chain carries TRBV4-3 and TRBJ2-3; 7 bases map to TRBD2. The germline V gene has CDR1 LGHNA and CDR2 YSLEER. The CDR3 length is 15 residues. The V and J ends lost 0 bases and 8 bases, in that order; junction bases with no gene match: 8. CDR3 coding DNA: TGCGCCAGCAGCCAAGATCGTGCGGGAGAGGGTACGCAGTATTTT. Amino acids: CASSQDRAGEGTQYF.

V usage is TRBV27 and J usage is TRBJ2-1; TRBD1 aligns across 7 bases. Germline V CDR1 and CDR2: MNHEY, SMNVEV (reference sequence). The CDR3 is 15 amino acids. V was pared by 3 bases and J by 10 bases, with 12 bases of the junction left unmatched. The CDR3 spells CASSFSPEPGQEQFF. The DNA for the CDR3 is TGTGCCAGCAGTTTCTCCCCGGAACCGGGACAGGAGCAGTTCTTC.

The chain carries TRBV23-1 and TRBJ2-7; D remains unclear. TRBV23-1 is identified as an open reading frame with a role that is uncertain. The length of the CDR3 is 18 residues. Trimming removed 2 bases at V and 3 bases at J, with 23 bases between. The CDR3 loop is CASSQGPVFHPEVYEQYF. The CDR3 nucleotides are TGCGCCAGCAGTCAAGGCCCCGTATTTCATCCAGAAGTCTACGAGCAGTACTTC.

The chain uses TRBV18 and TRBJ2-5, with TRBD2 matching over 9 bases. The length of the CDR3 is 16 residues. V shed 2 bases and J 5 bases; nucleotides not matched to a gene: 9. Germline V gene lookup returns CDR1 KGHSH and CDR2 LQKENI. CDR3 loop: CASSPASTSGRETQYF. CDR3 nucleotides: TGTGCCAGCTCACCAGCGTCGACTAGCGGTAGGGAGACCCAGTACTTC.

The V and J genes are TRBV5-4 and TRBJ2-2; D not resolved. V was clipped by 0 bases and J by 6 bases, with 9 bases between them. Germline lookup yields CDR1 SGHNT and CDR2 YYREEE (reference sequence). CDR3 length: 14 residues. This CDR3 reads CASSLDSKAGELFF. CDR3 coding DNA: TGTGCCAGCAGCTTGGACAGCAAGGCCGGGGAGCTGTTTTTT. Full variable domain (outside the CDR3, taken from reference TRBV5-4 and TRBJ2-2): ETGVTQSPTHLIKTRGQQVTLRCSSQSGHNTVSWYQQALGQGPQFIFQYYREEENGRGNFPPRFSGLQFPNYSSELNVNALELDDSALYLCASSLDSKAGELFFGEGSRLTVL.